The sequence of this T cell receptor beta chain was determined in a study of blood T cell repertoires in COVID-19 (dated by TCRdb to the early 2020s). About the full investigation: Samples from collaborators originated in the United States, Italy and Spain and spanned both the acute and convalescent phases of COVID-19. The prospective study material was composed of cDNA or gDNA derived from T cells, B-cell-depleted T cells, or PBMCs. Deeply sampled blood TCRbeta repertoires from subjects exposed to, actively infected with, or recovered from COVID-19 were included in the dataset. The repertoires were released in a freely available public database intended as a resource for research on the immune response to SARS-CoV-2. The samples were drawn from two sources: the first 160 participants of the ongoing ImmuneRACE study, and 1,200 or so subjects contributed by 6 global collaborators. Nearly every sample came with metadata listing a de-identified subject ID, COVID-19 status, age in years and sex. HLA class I and class II types, where available, came from metadata supplied by the sample provider rather than from assay-based typing.

TCRbeta CDR3 regions were amplified from genomic DNA by means of the immunoSEQ Assay, a bias-controlled multiplex PCR. Per the source publication's procedure: Within the assay, amplification of reference gene primers was used to estimate how many nucleated cells each sample contained. To quantify the absolute abundance of each unique TCRbeta CDR3 rearrangement, sequence reads were collapsed and filtered. For each sample, productive Simpson clonality was calculated as the square root of Simpson's diversity index over productive rearrangements. TCRdb retrieved this table from immuneACCESS and kept in-frame rearrangements only. Not all clones are present; in checked studies, unresolved V genes account for under half, and no reason is known for the remainder. V, J and clone size are those of that table, while D and trimming were read from the DNA. The sample records roughly 200,000 clones, around 80% of which are singletons. 25% to 35% of the sample is held by the ten biggest clonotypes.

Broader findings and caveats from the paper: How much clinical and demographic metadata was included differed by source and by participant, and the metadata was provided uncurated.

Turning to this clone: Its specific antigen is unknown. No per-base quality is available; no much larger clone lies one base away.

V is clipped by 8 bases and J by 1 base, and the sequence between their germline boundaries is 11 bases long. The CDR3, cysteine through phenylalanine, is 13 amino acids long. Left in the record is the CDR3 DNA by itself, 39 bases read in frame from the first base. The germline V gene (reference sequence) sets CDR1 to MNHEY and CDR2 to SMNVEV. Whole blood was collected in K2EDTA tubes by collaborating institutions according to the institutions' own protocols. Collaborator samples were shipped for TCRbeta analysis as frozen whole blood, isolated PBMCs, or DNA extracted from either sample type. Sequences were obtained from peripheral blood. The TCR was taken from a man between 35 and 55 years old with acute or convalescent COVID-19. Recombination linked TRBV27 to TRBJ1-1; matching of 6 bases hints at TRBD1 as the D gene. At the DNA level, the sequence is TGTGCCAGCGGATACAGGGAGAACACTGAAGCTTTCTTT. Its protein reads: CASGYRENTEAFF.